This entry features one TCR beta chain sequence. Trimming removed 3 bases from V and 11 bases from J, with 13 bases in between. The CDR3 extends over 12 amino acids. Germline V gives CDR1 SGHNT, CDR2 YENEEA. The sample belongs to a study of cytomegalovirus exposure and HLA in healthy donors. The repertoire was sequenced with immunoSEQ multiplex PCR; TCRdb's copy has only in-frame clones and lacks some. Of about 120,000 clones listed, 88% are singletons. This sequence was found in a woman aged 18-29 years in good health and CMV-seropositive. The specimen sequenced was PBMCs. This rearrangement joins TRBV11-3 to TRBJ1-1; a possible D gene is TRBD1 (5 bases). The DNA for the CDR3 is TGTGCCAGCAGCTTGGGCAGGGTAGGGGCTTTCTTT. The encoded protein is CASSLGRVGAFF.